These T cell receptor beta chains were read from a single sample in a study of T cells after yellow fever vaccination. TCRdb fed the 5' RACE reads into MiXCR, producing one record per CDR3 protein. There are just under 600,000 distinct CDR3 sequences in the sample; roughly 14% occur only once, and roughly 13% lies in the top ten. Source: PBMCs, taken on the day of the yellow fever booster vaccination. Receptors originate from a man aged 25 to 45 who received the YFV17D yellow fever vaccine. The CDR3 runs from the conserved cysteine through the conserved F or W. The order of the fields is clone size, J gene, V gene, CDR3 protein. The size entry is marked missing in some rows and otherwise reads once, few, many or a size class.

size: few; J: TRBJ2-7; V: TRBV6-5; CDR3: CATLGHSYEQYF
size: NA; J: TRBJ2-5; V: TRBV25-1; CDR3: CAYSRDGKETQYF
size: NA; J: TRBJ1-1; V: TRBV18; CDR3: CASSLGTYTEAFF
size: NA; J: TRBJ2-6; V: TRBV5-1; CDR3: CASSFGYSGANVLTF
size: NA; J: TRBJ1-5; V: TRBV20-1; CDR3: CSATPGQGPVAQHF
size: NA; J: TRBJ2-7; V: TRBV7-9; CDR3: CASSFKKSGSYEQYF
size: few; J: TRBJ2-1; V: TRBV20-1; CDR3: CSAKRDTEQFF
size: NA; J: TRBJ2-5; V: TRBV5-1; CDR3: CASSFSGVETQYF
size: NA; J: TRBJ1-2; V: TRBV12-3/TRBV12-4; CDR3: CASSAQGGGYTF
size: few; J: TRBJ2-7; V: TRBV7-8; CDR3: CASSPHRGLEQYF
size: NA; J: TRBJ1-1; V: TRBV6-1; CDR3: CASRAPTGDTEAFF
size: NA; J: TRBJ2-3; V: TRBV10-2; CDR3: CASKMTATDTQYF
size: many; J: TRBJ2-3; V: TRBV10-3; CDR3: CATSGTLQGADTQYF
size: NA; J: TRBJ2-5; V: TRBV29-1; CDR3: CSGMTSGQETQYF
size: NA; J: TRBJ2-1; V: TRBV5-1; CDR3: CASSPTGTSGSAEQFF
size: NA; J: TRBJ2-4; V: TRBV12-3/TRBV12-4; CDR3: CASSLGGKYIQYF
size: NA; J: TRBJ2-3; V: TRBV29-1; CDR3: CSVSAANRVDTDTQYF
size: NA; J: TRBJ2-3; V: TRBV4-3; CDR3: CASSRDGADTQYF
size: NA; J: TRBJ2-5; V: TRBV7-8; CDR3: CASSFRQLKGAQYF
size: few; J: TRBJ2-5; V: TRBV7-3; CDR3: CASSFSGRAGETQYF
size: few; J: TRBJ1-4; V: TRBV5-5; CDR3: CASRNVLEPNEKLFF
size: many; J: TRBJ2-1; V: TRBV20-1; CDR3: CSARSTSSWYNEQFF
size: NA; J: TRBJ2-5; V: TRBV5-6; CDR3: CASTSLVRLETQYF
size: few; J: TRBJ2-5; V: TRBV5-6; CDR3: CASSARFGETQYF
size: few; J: TRBJ2-3; V: TRBV10-3; CDR3: CAISESGQSDTQYF
size: NA; J: TRBJ2-7; V: TRBV29-1; CDR3: CSVVLGSSYEQYF
size: NA; J: TRBJ2-1; V: TRBV25-1; CDR3: CASGPAGTSRHEQFF